This passage covers 21 T cell receptor beta chains from one sample sequenced in a study of cytomegalovirus exposure and HLA in healthy donors. Generated by immunoSEQ multiplex PCR, the TCRdb table keeps only in-frame clones and is missing some. Among 150,000 or so clones listed, 85% to 90% were seen once. Sequenced input: PBMCs. These receptor sequences come from a woman in her twenties or thirties in good health and CMV-seropositive.

The chain employs TRBV2 and TRBJ1-5; TRBD1 agrees at 7 bases. Trimming removed 5 bases from V and 3 bases from J; junction bases left unmatched: 4. The CDR3 spans 14 residues. The V gene's germline CDR1 is SNHLY and CDR2 FYNNEI. CDR3 nucleotide sequence: TGTGCCAGCAGTCCAGGGGGATTCAATCAGCCCCAGCATTTT. Protein sequence: CASSPGGFNQPQHF.

The J gene is TRBJ2-1, the V gene TRBV11-2; the D gene is possibly TRBD2 (7 bases). V was shortened by 4 bases and J by 1 base, with 17 bases between the two germline ends. CDR1 is SGHAT and CDR2 is FQNNGV in the germline V gene. The CDR3 consists of 17 residues. CDR3 nucleotide sequence: TGTGCCAGCAGCTCATGGGCGGGGGCAGTATCCTACAATGAGCAGTTCTTC. Amino acid sequence: CASSSWAGAVSYNEQFF.

Concerning this clone itself: Different DNA sequences within this sample yield the same CDR3. This chain connects TRBV28 to TRBJ2-2; 7 bases are shared with TRBD1. Losses at the gene ends were 6 bases for V and 0 bases for J; bases not matched to a gene: 4. This CDR3 is 15 amino acids long. The germline V gene encodes CDR1 MDHEN and CDR2 SYDVKM. The CDR3 here is CASRTGTANTGELFF. CDR3 DNA: TGTGCCAGCAGGACGGGGACAGCGAACACCGGGGAGCTGTTTTTT.

The rearrangement joins TRBV2 to TRBJ1-6; D is unclear. The V and J ends lost 7 bases and 7 bases respectively, with 17 bases between them. Germline CDR1 reads SNHLY; CDR2 reads FYNNEI. CDR3 length equals 15 residues. The CDR3 bases are TGTGCCAGCATCCTATCCGGACTGATAAATTCACCCCTCCACTTT. Amino acid sequence: CASILSGLINSPLHF.

V and J are TRBV29-1 and TRBJ2-5, with D possibly being TRBD2 (5 bases). V lost 2 bases and J 5 bases, leaving 12 bases between the germline ends. Germline CDR1 SQVTM, CDR2 ANQGSEA. The CDR3 loop spans 13 amino acids. CDR3 coding DNA: TGCAGCGTTGAATCGGGAATTAGGGAGACCCAGTACTTC. Its translation: CSVESGIRETQYF.

This chain links TRBV9 with TRBJ2-5; TRBD2 aligns across 7 bases. CDR1 is SGDLS, CDR2 YYNGEE, per germline. The CDR3 covers 16 residues. With V trimmed by 3 bases and J by 3 bases, 11 bases remained unmatched. The CDR3: CASSALGGSAEETQYF. The CDR3 DNA reads as TGTGCCAGCAGCGCTCTTGGCGGGAGTGCGGAAGAGACCCAGTACTTC.

The chain uses TRBV7-2 and TRBJ2-7; 8 positions agree with TRBD1. V trimming: 6 bases; J trimming: 0 bases; junction bases outside the gene matches: 7. This CDR3 contains 15 residues. Germline lookup yields CDR1 SGHTA and CDR2 FQGNSA. This chain's CDR3 is CASSSGGPSSYEQYF. The CDR3 region has the DNA TGTGCCAGCAGTTCAGGGGGCCCTAGCTCCTACGAGCAGTACTTC.

A remark on this clone: The sample contains more than one DNA sequence encoding this CDR3. The V and J genes are TRBV6-5 and TRBJ1-6; 11 bases fit TRBD1. This CDR3 has 13 amino acids. V lost 10 bases and J lost 13; bases outside the gene matches: 9. Looked up from germline, CDR1 is MNHEY and CDR2 is SVGAGI. The CDR3 DNA sequence: TGTGCCACTCGGACAGGGGGCAATGGTCCCCTCCACTTT. Translated: CATRTGGNGPLHF.

V and J are TRBV5-6 and TRBJ2-3, with 9 bases identical to TRBD2. V was pared by 4 bases and J by 1 base, with 4 bases of the junction left unmatched. CDR3 length equals 15 residues. Germline V lookup: CDR1 SGHDT, CDR2 YYEEEE. The CDR3 region is CASSIRLAGTDTQYF. CDR3 in DNA: TGTGCCAGCAGCATTCGACTAGCGGGCACAGATACGCAGTATTTT.

Here the CDR3 reads CATSRAPGTYYGYTF. The CDR3, as DNA: TGTGCCACCAGCAGGGCCCCCGGGACTTACTATGGCTACACCTTC. The chain couples TRBV15 to TRBJ1-2; D perhaps matches TRBD1 (5 bases). The length of the CDR3 is 15 residues. V lost 3 bases, J lost 3 bases, and 14 bases lay in between. Per the germline V gene, CDR1 is LNHNV and CDR2 is YYDKDF (reference sequence). The whole variable domain, remainder taken from reference TRBV15 and TRBJ1-2, is DAMVIQNPRYQVTQFGKPVTLSCSQTLNHNVMYWYQQKSSQAPKLLFHYYDKDFNNEADTPDNFQSRRPNTSFCFLDIRSPGLGDTAMYLCATSRAPGTYYGYTFGSGTRLTVV.

The chain couples TRBV6-5 to TRBJ1-3; 7 bases match TRBD1. This CDR3 spans 15 amino acids. CDR1 and CDR2 from the germline V gene are MNHEY and SVGAGI. V trimming: 6 bases; J trimming: 0 bases; junction bases outside the gene matches: 5. The CDR3 spells CASRQDRYSGNTIYF. The CDR3 region has the DNA TGTGCCAGCAGACAGGACAGGTACTCTGGAAACACCATATATTTT.

The chain carries TRBV9 and TRBJ2-2; D not resolved. Trimming took off 3 bases at V and 1 base at J, with 7 bases between the two ends. This CDR3 has 14 amino acids. Germline-derived CDR1 and CDR2 are SGDLS and YYNGEE. The CDR3, as DNA: TGTGCCAGCAGCGCTTACTGGAACACCGGGGAGCTGTTTTTT. The encoded protein is CASSAYWNTGELFF.

The V call is TRBV6-5, the J call TRBJ2-2; perhaps TRBD1 as D (5 bases). The CDR3 has 13 residues. The germline gives CDR1 MNHEY, CDR2 SVGAGI. V lost 6 bases and J 4 bases, leaving 9 bases between the germline ends. The CDR3 loop reads CASRKGSTGELFF. The CDR3 DNA reads TGTGCCAGCAGGAAGGGGTCCACCGGGGAGCTGTTTTTT.

The chain joins TRBV7-9 to TRBJ2-7; 11 nucleotides line up with TRBD2. Trimming cost V 4 bases and J 2 bases; bases outside gene matches: 7. CDR1 and CDR2 (germline): SEHNR, FQNEAQ (reference sequence). The CDR3 totals 16 residues. The CDR3 reads CASSSTSGITPYEQYF. The CDR3 DNA reads TGTGCCAGCAGCTCGACTAGCGGGATTACTCCCTACGAGCAGTACTTC.

In this sample, this clone turned up a few times. The chain uses TRBV5-1 and TRBJ1-6, with D unresolved. Trimming took off 2 bases at V and 9 bases at J, with 12 bases between the two ends. This CDR3 comprises 14 residues. The germline V gene encodes CDR1 SGHRS and CDR2 YFSETQ. In nucleotides, the CDR3 is TGCGCCAGCAGCTTAGTAGAGGGAATTTCACCCCTCCACTTT. Its translation is CASSLVEGISPLHF.

The CDR3 sequence: CASSPTDRAYGYTF. DNA for the CDR3: TGTGCCAGCAGCCCGACGGACAGGGCCTATGGCTACACCTTC. This chain links TRBV4-2 with TRBJ1-2, with 8 nucleotides matching TRBD1. Germline V gives CDR1 LGHNA, CDR2 YNFKEQ. The CDR3 length is 14 residues. Trimming cost V 4 bases and J 4 bases; bases outside gene matches: 5.

V usage is TRBV28 and J usage is TRBJ1-3; TRBD1 is a possible D gene (6 bases). CDR1 and CDR2 from the germline V gene are MDHEN and SYDVKM. The CDR3 contains 14 residues. Trimming removed 7 bases from V and 0 bases from J, with 10 bases in between. This CDR3 reads CASKDRTSGNTIYF. In DNA form, the CDR3 reads TGTGCCAGCAAGGACAGAACCTCTGGAAACACCATATATTTT.

With regard to this clone: Compared with germline, one end of the junction differs, possibly owing to a read error. The J gene is TRBJ2-1, the V gene TRBV28; D not resolved. The CDR3 loop spans 15 amino acids. The germline gives CDR1 MDHEN, CDR2 SYDVKM. CDR3 amino acids: CASSPGLRGYDEQFF. CDR3 coding DNA: TGTGCCAGCAGCCCCGGTCTAAGAGGCTACGATGAGCAGTTCTTC.

This rearrangement joins TRBV7-3 to TRBJ2-2; 9 bases map to TRBD2. V gave up 5 bases and J gave up 1 base; unmatched junction bases: 11. The CDR3 sequence is 18 residues long. Per germline, CDR1 SGHTA and CDR2 FQGTGA. The CDR3 reads CASSPRASGRWNTGELFF. The DNA for the CDR3 is TGTGCCAGCAGCCCTCGGGCGAGCGGGAGGTGGAACACCGGGGAGCTGTTTTTT.

CDR3 in DNA: TGCGCCAGCAGCTTGGGGACAGGGGGCAACATTCAGTACTTC. Its translation is CASSLGTGGNIQYF. The J gene is TRBJ2-4, the V gene TRBV5-1; 11 bases line up with TRBD1. Germline V gene sequence: CDR1 SGHRS, CDR2 YFSETQ. This CDR3 is built from 14 residues. J was trimmed by 7 bases and V by 0 bases; bases with no gene match: 0.

This clone was found a few times. This sequence joins TRBV4-2 and TRBJ1-6; 9 nucleotides line up with TRBD1. V shed 1 base and J 5 bases; nucleotides not matched to a gene: 0. The CDR3 is made up of 15 amino acids. The germline V gene has CDR1 LGHNA and CDR2 YNFKEQ. This CDR3 reads CASSQGQGDNSPLHF. In DNA form, the CDR3 reads TGTGCCAGCAGCCAAGGACAGGGGGATAATTCACCCCTCCACTTT.